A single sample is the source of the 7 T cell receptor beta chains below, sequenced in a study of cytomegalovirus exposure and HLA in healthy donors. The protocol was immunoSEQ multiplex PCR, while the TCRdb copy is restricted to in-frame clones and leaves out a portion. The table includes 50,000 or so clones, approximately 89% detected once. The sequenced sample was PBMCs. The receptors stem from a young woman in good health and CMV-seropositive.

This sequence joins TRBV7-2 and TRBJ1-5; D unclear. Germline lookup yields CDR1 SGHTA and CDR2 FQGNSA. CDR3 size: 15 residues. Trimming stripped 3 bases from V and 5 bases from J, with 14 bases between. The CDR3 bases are TGTGCCAGCAGCTTTCAATCCGCCACTTATCAGCCCCAGCATTTT. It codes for CASSFQSATYQPQHF.

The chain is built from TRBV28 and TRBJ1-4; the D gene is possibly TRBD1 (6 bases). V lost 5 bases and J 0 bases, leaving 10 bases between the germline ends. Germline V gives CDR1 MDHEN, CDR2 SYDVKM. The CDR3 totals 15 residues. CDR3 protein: CASSKPGATNEKLFF. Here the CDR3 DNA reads TGTGCCAGCAGTAAACCAGGGGCAACTAATGAAAAACTGTTTTTT.

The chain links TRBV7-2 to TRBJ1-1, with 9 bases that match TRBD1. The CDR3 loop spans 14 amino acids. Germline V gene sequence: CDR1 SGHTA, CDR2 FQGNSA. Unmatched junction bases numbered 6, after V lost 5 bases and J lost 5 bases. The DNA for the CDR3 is TGTGCCAGCAGCCTTACAGGGGGCGGAACTGAAGCTTTCTTT. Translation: CASSLTGGGTEAFF.

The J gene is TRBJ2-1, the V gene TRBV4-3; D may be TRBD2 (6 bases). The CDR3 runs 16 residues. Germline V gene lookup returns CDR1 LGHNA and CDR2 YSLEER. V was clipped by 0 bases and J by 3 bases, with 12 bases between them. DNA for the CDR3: TGCGCCAGCAGCCAAGAAGTCCCGGGGGACTACAATGAGCAGTTCTTC. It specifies CASSQEVPGDYNEQFF.

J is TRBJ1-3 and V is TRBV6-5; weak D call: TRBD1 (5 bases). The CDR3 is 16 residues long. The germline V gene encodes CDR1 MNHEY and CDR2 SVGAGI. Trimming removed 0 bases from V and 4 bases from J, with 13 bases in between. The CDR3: CASSYSKGAPGNTIYF. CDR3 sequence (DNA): TGTGCCAGCAGTTACTCGAAAGGGGCGCCCGGAAACACCATATATTTT.

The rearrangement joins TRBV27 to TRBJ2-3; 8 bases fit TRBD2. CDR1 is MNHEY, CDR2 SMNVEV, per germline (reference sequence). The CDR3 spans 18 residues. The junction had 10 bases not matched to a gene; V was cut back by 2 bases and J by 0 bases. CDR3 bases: TGTGCCAGCAGTTTACTGGCGGGGGGCCCCCTTAGCACAGATACGCAGTATTTT. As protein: CASSLLAGGPLSTDTQYF.

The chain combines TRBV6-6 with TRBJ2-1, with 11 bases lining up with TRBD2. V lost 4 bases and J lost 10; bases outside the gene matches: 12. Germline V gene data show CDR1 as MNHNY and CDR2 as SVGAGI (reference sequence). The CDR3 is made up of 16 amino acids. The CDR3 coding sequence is TGTGCCAGCAGTTTACCGCCCGGACTAGCGGGCGAAGAGCAGTTCTTC. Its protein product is CASSLPPGLAGEEQFF.